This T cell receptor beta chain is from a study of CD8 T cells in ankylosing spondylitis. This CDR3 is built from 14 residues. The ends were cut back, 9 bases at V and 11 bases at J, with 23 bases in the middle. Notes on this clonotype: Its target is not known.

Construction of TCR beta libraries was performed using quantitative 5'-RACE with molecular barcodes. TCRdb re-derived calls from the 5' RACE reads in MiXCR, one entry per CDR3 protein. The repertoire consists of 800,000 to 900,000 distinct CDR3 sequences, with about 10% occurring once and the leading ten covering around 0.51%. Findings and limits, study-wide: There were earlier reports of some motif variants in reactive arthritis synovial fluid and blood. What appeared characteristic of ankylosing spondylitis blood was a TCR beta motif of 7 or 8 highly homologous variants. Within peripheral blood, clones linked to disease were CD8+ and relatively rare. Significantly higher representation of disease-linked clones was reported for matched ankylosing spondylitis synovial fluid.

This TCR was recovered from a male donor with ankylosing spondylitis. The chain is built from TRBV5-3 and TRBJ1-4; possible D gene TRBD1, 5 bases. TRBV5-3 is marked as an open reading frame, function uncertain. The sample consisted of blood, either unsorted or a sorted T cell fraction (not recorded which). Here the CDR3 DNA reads TGTGCCATGAGCTTGGGGCAGACTGCCGGGAAACTGTTTTTT. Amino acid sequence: CAMSLGQTAGKLFF.